Sequencing of this T cell receptor beta chain was carried out in a study of T cells expressing NK-cell markers. TCRdb reworked the 5' RACE reads into one entry per CDR3 protein, no DNA. The sample shows 550,000 or so distinct CDR3 sequences, and 3.5% to 4.5% sits with its ten largest clones. Study-level findings and limits: Dominant NKG2C+ clonotypes were found to form roughly 1.0-7.5% of CD8+ T cells in more than five donors. HCMV specificity was not established for the expanded NKG2C+ T cell clones. In a handful of donors, dominant clonotypes made up about 25-60.1% of CD3+CD56-NKG2C+ cells.

CDR1 is SGHTA, CDR2 FQGNSA, per germline. The length of the CDR3 is 15 residues. In the case of this clonotype: The antigen is unknown.

The source is a man younger than 30 in good health. Sequenced sample: blood T cells: a sorted CD56 or NKG2C T cell subset, CD4+ or CD8+ T cells, or bulk PBMC T cells (not recorded which). V and J are TRBV7-2 and TRBJ2-7; the D gene TCRdb calls, TRBD1, cannot be checked with no DNA. The CDR3 sequence is CASSPWGQGIAEQYF.